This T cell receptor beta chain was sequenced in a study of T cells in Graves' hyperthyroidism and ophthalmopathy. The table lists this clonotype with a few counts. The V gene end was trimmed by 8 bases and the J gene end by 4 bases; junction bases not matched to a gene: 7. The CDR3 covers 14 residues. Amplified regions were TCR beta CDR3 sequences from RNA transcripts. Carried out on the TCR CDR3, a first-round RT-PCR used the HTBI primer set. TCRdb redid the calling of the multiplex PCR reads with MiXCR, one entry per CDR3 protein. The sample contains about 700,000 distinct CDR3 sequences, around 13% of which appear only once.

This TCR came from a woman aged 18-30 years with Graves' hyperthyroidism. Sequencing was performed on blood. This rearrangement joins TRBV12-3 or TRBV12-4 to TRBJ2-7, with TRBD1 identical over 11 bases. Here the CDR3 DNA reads TGTGCCAGCCTGGACCGGGACAGGGGGTACGAGCAGTACTTC. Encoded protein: CASLDRDRGYEQYF.